This T cell receptor beta chain was found in a study of a mutant IDH1 vaccine in newly diagnosed glioma. Looking at the study overall: The treated population exhibited a male proportion of roughly 62%, a female proportion of 37.5%, and a mean age of about 40 years. Earlier treatment was radiotherapy, temozolomide, or both, with most getting both.

The time point is: week 5, during vaccination. In the vaccine, a single dose held 300 ug of the mutant IDH1 20-mer peptide, along with topical imiquimod. There were new WHO grade 3 or 4 astrocytomas in the donors, and these were IDH1-mutant and ATRX-lost. This clone occurred a few times. Its target is not known. Findings and caveats of the study: It seemed that pseudoprogression was not linked to changes in the top peripheral T cell clonotypes.

Clones were sequenced by immunoSEQ multiplex PCR, and TCRdb holds only the in-frame ones, with some missing. The sample has tens of thousands of clones; about 90% are singletons. V dropped 1 base and J dropped 4; count of bases not matched to a gene: 4. The germline gives CDR1 SGHRS, CDR2 YFSETQ. The CDR3 length is 14 residues. The sequence derives from a man between 18 and 29 years old with glioma. Sequenced material: PBMCs, taken from a glioma patient whose treatment included an IDH1 peptide vaccine. J is TRBJ1-1 and V is TRBV5-1; 7 bases fit TRBD1. CDR3 region: CASSLWQGGTEAFF. The CDR3 bases are TGCGCCAGCAGCTTGTGGCAGGGGGGCACTGAAGCTTTCTTT.